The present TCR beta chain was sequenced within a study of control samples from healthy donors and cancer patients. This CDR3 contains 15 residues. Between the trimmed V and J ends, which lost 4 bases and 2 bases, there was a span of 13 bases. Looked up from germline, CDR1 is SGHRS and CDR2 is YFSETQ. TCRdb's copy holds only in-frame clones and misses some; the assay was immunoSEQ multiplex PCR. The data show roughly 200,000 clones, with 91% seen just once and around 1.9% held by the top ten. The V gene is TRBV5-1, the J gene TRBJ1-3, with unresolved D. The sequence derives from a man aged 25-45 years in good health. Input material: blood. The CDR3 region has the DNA TGCGCCAGCAGCGGGCCGGACGGTCCTGGAAACACCATATATTTT. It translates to CASSGPDGPGNTIYF.